The 14 T cell receptor beta chains reported below all come from one sample, sequenced in a study of cytomegalovirus exposure and HLA in healthy donors. The PCR ran on 60 Vbeta and 13 Jbeta primers. The protocol was immunoSEQ multiplex PCR, while the TCRdb copy is restricted to in-frame clones and leaves out a portion. The sample has some 110,000 clones, 78% seen once. Sequenced sample: PBMCs. Receptors originate from a man in his thirties or forties in good health and CMV-seronegative.

The chain is built from TRBV7-9 and TRBJ1-1; the match to TRBD1 covers 8 bases. Germline V gene data show CDR1 as SEHNR and CDR2 as FQNEAQ (reference sequence). The CDR3 totals 17 residues. The V segment lost 1 base and the J segment 5 bases; nucleotides outside the gene matches: 12. In DNA, the CDR3 is TGTGCCAGCAGCTTAGGATTTGGGCGACAGGGGTTGACTGAAGCTTTCTTT. It translates to CASSLGFGRQGLTEAFF.

This rearrangement joins TRBV27 to TRBJ2-7; weak D call: TRBD2 (6 bases). CDR3 length: 12 amino acids. The V gene lost 1 base and the J gene lost 5 bases, with 6 bases spanning the gap. Germline V gene data show CDR1 as MNHEY and CDR2 as SMNVEV (reference sequence). In DNA form, the CDR3 reads TGTGCCAGCAGTTTATGGGGGGACGAGCAGTACTTC. Protein: CASSLWGDEQYF.

This sequence joins TRBV10-3 and TRBJ1-2; TRBD1 might be the D (5 bases). Per germline, CDR1 ENHRY and CDR2 SYGVKD. The CDR3 runs 14 residues. Trimming took 8 bases from V and 4 from J, leaving 17 bases between them. CDR3 in amino acids: CAIPSGEGTYGYTF. The DNA for the CDR3 is TGTGCCATCCCTAGTGGGGAGGGGACCTATGGCTACACCTTC.

This clone was detected once. The DNA for the CDR3 is TGCGCCAGCAGCTCGCCGGGACAGGGCTACAATGAGCAGTTCTTC. Translated, it gives CASSSPGQGYNEQFF. The gene calls are TRBV4-3 and TRBJ2-1; 9 nucleotides align to TRBD1. Germline V gene lookup returns CDR1 LGHNA and CDR2 YSLEER. This CDR3 has 15 amino acids. V was pared by 5 bases and J by 3 bases, with 5 bases of the junction left unmatched.

V usage is TRBV19 and J usage is TRBJ2-7; 8 nucleotides align to TRBD1. The V segment lost 7 bases and the J segment 7 bases; nucleotides outside the gene matches: 6. The CDR3 contains 12 residues. Germline assignment: CDR1 LNHDA and CDR2 SQIVND (reference sequence). This CDR3 is CASKGQGEEQYF. The DNA for the CDR3 is TGTGCCAGTAAAGGACAGGGCGAGGAGCAGTACTTC.

The rearrangement links TRBV5-1 to TRBJ2-3, with D maybe TRBD2 (5 bases). Deletions cut 4 bases from V and 5 bases from J, with 14 bases between. The CDR3 loop spans 14 amino acids. Germline CDR1 and CDR2: SGHRS and YFSETQ. The CDR3 spells CASSGSPTEDTQYF. The CDR3 DNA reads as TGCGCCAGCAGCGGGAGCCCGACGGAAGATACGCAGTATTTT. The full variable domain, its missing parts supplied by reference TRBV5-1 and TRBJ2-3, is KAGVTQTPRYLIKTRGQQVTLSCSPISGHRSVSWYQQTPGQGLQFLFEYFSETQRNKGNFPGRFSGRQFSNSRSEMNVSTLELGDSALYLCASSGSPTEDTQYFGPGTRLTVL.

This chain uses TRBV5-5 with TRBJ1-2; perhaps TRBD1 as D (5 bases). The length of the CDR3 is 16 residues. Germline CDR1 and CDR2: SGHKS and YYEKEE (reference sequence). V was pared by 6 bases and J by 0 bases, with 18 bases between. CDR3 nucleotides: TGTGCCAGCACCCCCTCCGGGGGGGGAACTAACTATGGCTACACCTTC. The encoded protein is CASTPSGGGTNYGYTF.

This clone turned up a few times. This chain joins TRBV4-1 and TRBJ2-1, with 11 bases lining up with TRBD2. Germline CDR1 is MGHRA and CDR2 is YSYEKL. The CDR3 has 17 residues. V dropped 3 bases and J dropped 3; count of bases not matched to a gene: 7. CDR3 protein: CASSHYSGRALYNEQFF. The CDR3 bases are TGCGCCAGCAGCCACTATAGCGGGAGGGCTCTCTACAATGAGCAGTTCTTC.

The chain uses TRBV29-1 and TRBJ2-3, with 13 bases lining up with TRBD2. The length of the CDR3 is 17 residues. The ends lost 0 bases at V and 3 bases at J; junction bases unmatched: 6. CDR1 and CDR2 from the germline V gene are SQVTM and ANQGSEA. CDR3 sequence reads: CSVEDPTSGRMTDTQYF. CDR3 DNA sequence: TGCAGCGTTGAAGACCCGACTAGCGGGAGGATGACAGATACGCAGTATTTT.

This chain links TRBV30 with TRBJ1-2; D gene uncertain. V lost 2 bases to trimming and J lost 9 bases, with 10 bases between them. The CDR3 sequence is 11 residues long. CDR1 GTSNPN and CDR2 SVGIG come from the germline V gene (reference sequence). The CDR3 reads CAWSLVVRYTF. DNA for the CDR3: TGTGCCTGGAGTCTGGTAGTTCGCTACACCTTC.

The V and J genes are TRBV14 and TRBJ1-2, with 7 bases fitting TRBD1. The CDR3 is 16 residues long. The germline CDR1 and CDR2 sequences are SGHDN and FVKESK. The V gene end was trimmed by 5 bases and the J gene end by 3 bases; junction bases not matched to a gene: 12. The CDR3 DNA follows: TGTGCCAGCAGCGCCAGATTGACAGGGAACGACTATGGCTACACCTTC. Its translation: CASSARLTGNDYGYTF.

The gene calls are TRBV15 and TRBJ1-3; unclear D gene. This CDR3 region has 12 residues. V was trimmed by 3 bases and J by 4 bases, leaving 4 bases between them. In germline, CDR1 is LNHNV, CDR2 YYDKDF (reference sequence). CDR3 coding DNA: TGTGCCACCAGCAGGGGCGGAAACACCATATATTTT. It yields the protein CATSRGGNTIYF.

This clone was picked up one time. CDR3 coding DNA: TGCGCCAGCAGCTCAGCCGGGACAGGTGTCTACGAGCAGTACTTC. Translating it yields CASSSAGTGVYEQYF. The chain combines TRBV5-1 with TRBJ2-7; 8 nucleotides agree with TRBD1. CDR3 length: 15 residues. The germline V gene encodes CDR1 SGHRS and CDR2 YFSETQ. After removal of 3 bases from V and 3 bases from J, the junction contained 8 bases not matched to a gene.

The chain is built from TRBV27 and TRBJ1-1, with D possibly being TRBD1 (5 bases). The CDR3 length is 14 residues. CDR1 is MNHEY, CDR2 SMNVEV, per germline (reference sequence). Trimming shortened V by 6 bases and J by 3 bases, and 14 bases separated the two germline ends. CDR3 coding DNA: TGTGCCAGCAGGAGTACCGGGGGTCACACTGAAGCTTTCTTT. It is translated as CASRSTGGHTEAFF.